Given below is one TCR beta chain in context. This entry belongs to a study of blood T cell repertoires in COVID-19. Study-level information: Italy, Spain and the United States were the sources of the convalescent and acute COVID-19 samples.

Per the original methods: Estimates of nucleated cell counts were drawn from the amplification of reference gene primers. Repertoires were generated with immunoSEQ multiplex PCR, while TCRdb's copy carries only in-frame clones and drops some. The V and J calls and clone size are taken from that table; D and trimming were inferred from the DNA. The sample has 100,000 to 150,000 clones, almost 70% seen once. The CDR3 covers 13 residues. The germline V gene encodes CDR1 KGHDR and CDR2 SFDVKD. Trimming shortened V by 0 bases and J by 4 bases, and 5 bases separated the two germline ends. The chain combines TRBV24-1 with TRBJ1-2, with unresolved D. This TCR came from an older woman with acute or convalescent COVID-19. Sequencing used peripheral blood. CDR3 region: CATSDLTSYGYTF. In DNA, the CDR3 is TGTGCCACCAGTGATTTGACAAGCTATGGCTACACCTTC.